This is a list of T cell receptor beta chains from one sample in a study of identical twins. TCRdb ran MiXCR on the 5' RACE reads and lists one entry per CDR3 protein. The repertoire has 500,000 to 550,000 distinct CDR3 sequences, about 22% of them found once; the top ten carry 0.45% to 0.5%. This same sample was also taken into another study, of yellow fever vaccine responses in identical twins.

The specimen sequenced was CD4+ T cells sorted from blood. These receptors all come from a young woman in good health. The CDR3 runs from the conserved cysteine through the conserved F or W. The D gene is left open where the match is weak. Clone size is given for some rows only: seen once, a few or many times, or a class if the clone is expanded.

CASSHDAGPGEQYF,TGTGCCAGCAGCCATGACGCAGGGCCGGGCGAGCAGTACTTC,TRBV3-1,-,TRBJ2-7,-
CASSLESLANYGYTF,TGTGCCAGCAGCTTGGAATCTCTGGCTAACTATGGCTACACCTTC,TRBV5-5,-,TRBJ1-2,-
CASGGHWGQFF,TGTGCTAGTGGTGGTCATTGGGGGCAGTTCTTC,TRBV12-5,-,TRBJ2-1,-
CASSSHNVSPLHF,TGTGCCAGCAGTTCCCACAACGTTTCACCCCTCCACTTT,TRBV27,-,TRBJ1-6,few
CASLPGDSIVWEQFF,TGTGCCTCCCTCCCCGGTGACTCCATTGTATGGGAGCAGTTCTTC,TRBV10-3,-,TRBJ2-1,-
CASSLDALNTEAFF,TGTGCCAGCAGTTTAGACGCCCTGAACACTGAAGCTTTCTTT,TRBV12-3/TRBV12-4,-,TRBJ1-1,few
CASSRALAGAPASTDTQYF,TGTGCCAGCAGTCGGGCTCTAGCGGGGGCACCGGCTAGCACAGATACGCAGTATTTT,TRBV12-3/TRBV12-4,TRBD2,TRBJ2-3,-
CASGRDQGTASYNEQFF,TGTGCTAGTGGCAGAGATCAGGGGACGGCCTCCTACAATGAGCAGTTCTTC,TRBV12-5,-,TRBJ2-1,-
CSALGDRNEQFF,TGCAGTGCTCTCGGGGATAGGAATGAGCAGTTCTTC,TRBV20-1,-,TRBJ2-1,-
CASSYREKLFF,TGTGCCAGCAGTTACCGTGAAAAACTGTTTTTT,TRBV12-3/TRBV12-4,-,TRBJ1-4,few
CASSIRTFTYEQYF,TGTGCCAGCAGTATCCGGACATTTACCTACGAGCAGTACTTC,TRBV6-2/TRBV6-3,-,TRBJ2-7,few
CASSSAGRPSYNEQFF,TGCGCCAGCAGCTCCGCAGGGCGGCCTTCCTACAATGAGCAGTTCTTC,TRBV5-1,-,TRBJ2-1,few
CASSEVGWGSEAFF,TGTGCCAGCAGTGAAGTGGGATGGGGCAGTGAAGCTTTCTTT,TRBV6-1,-,TRBJ1-1,few
CASSSDSPGLNEQFF,TGCGCCAGCAGCTCGGACTCTCCCGGCTTAAATGAGCAGTTCTTC,TRBV5-1,-,TRBJ2-1,-
CAISGMGLRRYNEQFF,TGTGCCATCAGTGGAATGGGACTGCGCCGATACAATGAGCAGTTCTTC,TRBV10-3,-,TRBJ2-1,-
CASSYEFSGNTIYF,TGTGCCAGCAGTTACGAGTTCTCTGGAAACACCATATATTTT,TRBV6-5,-,TRBJ1-3,-
CASSQVGTRQFF,TGTGCCAGCAGCCAAGTAGGGACACGCCAGTTCTTC,TRBV14,-,TRBJ2-1,-
CASSQDRETQYF,TGCGCCAGCAGCCAAGATAGGGAGACCCAGTACTTC,TRBV4-1,-,TRBJ2-5,many
CASSRGTENTEAFF,TGTGCCAGCAGTCGCGGGACAGAAAACACTGAAGCTTTCTTT,TRBV12-3/TRBV12-4,TRBD1,TRBJ1-1,few
CATSFETGGSNEQFF,TGTGCCACCAGTTTTGAGACAGGGGGCTCCAATGAGCAGTTCTTC,TRBV24-1,TRBD1,TRBJ2-1,-
CSARTSNGYEQYF,TGCAGTGCTAGGACTAGCAATGGCTACGAGCAGTACTTC,TRBV20-1,TRBD2,TRBJ2-7,many
CASSFMGAGDYGYTF,TGCGCCAGCAGCTTTATGGGGGCCGGGGACTATGGCTACACCTTC,TRBV5-1,-,TRBJ1-2,few
CASSVEAGAMGAFF,TGTGCCAGCAGCGTAGAGGCGGGGGCAATGGGGGCTTTCTTT,TRBV9,-,TRBJ1-1,few
CASSQDHGGGTQYF,TGTGCCAGCAGCCAAGACCATGGGGGGGGGACCCAGTACTTC,TRBV3-1,TRBD2,TRBJ2-5,few
CSARDNNQPQHF,TGCAGTGCTCGGGACAACAATCAGCCCCAGCATTTT,TRBV20-1,-,TRBJ1-5,-
CASEGVLFSSYNEQFF,TGTGCCAGCGAGGGGGTTTTGTTTAGCTCCTACAATGAGCAGTTCTTC,TRBV28,-,TRBJ2-1,many
CASSEDLSTDTQYF,TGCGCCAGCAGTGAGGACCTCTCCACAGATACGCAGTATTTT,TRBV10-1,-,TRBJ2-3,few
CASSPRGGIYGYTF,TGTGCCAGCAGTCCCCGAGGGGGAATCTATGGCTACACCTTC,TRBV12-3/TRBV12-4,-,TRBJ1-2,-
CASSFRRTGETQYF,TGTGCCAGCAGTTTCCGGCGGACCGGGGAGACCCAGTACTTC,TRBV12-3/TRBV12-4,-,TRBJ2-5,-
CASSTGTVINTGELFF,TGTGCCAGCAGTACAGGGACTGTAATTAACACCGGGGAGCTGTTTTTT,TRBV12-3/TRBV12-4,-,TRBJ2-2,many
CATSREAGVSTDTQYF,TGTGCCACCAGCAGAGAAGCGGGGGTTAGCACAGATACGCAGTATTTT,TRBV15,TRBD2,TRBJ2-3,few
CASRRDRSFNQPQHF,TGTGCCAGCAGAAGGGACAGATCATTTAATCAGCCCCAGCATTTT,TRBV6-1,TRBD1,TRBJ1-5,few
CASRSPGQMNYGYTF,TGCGCCAGCAGATCGCCGGGACAGATGAACTATGGCTACACCTTC,TRBV5-1,TRBD1,TRBJ1-2,-
CASNEDRTNEKLFF,TGTGCCAGCAACGAGGACAGAACTAATGAAAAACTGTTTTTT,TRBV28,-,TRBJ1-4,few
CSARGGTAYNSPLHF,TGCAGTGCTAGAGGAGGGACAGCTTATAATTCACCCCTCCACTTT,TRBV20-1,TRBD1,TRBJ1-6,few
CASRGQGRANVLTF,TGTGCCAGCAGGGGACAGGGACGGGCCAACGTCCTGACTTTC,TRBV12-3/TRBV12-4,TRBD1,TRBJ2-6,many
CASSQEGVRTDTQYF,TGTGCCAGCAGCCAAGAGGGGGTCAGAACAGATACGCAGTATTTT,TRBV3-1,-,TRBJ2-3,-
CSARLSMSTGELFF,TGCAGTGCTAGGCTCTCGATGAGCACCGGGGAGCTGTTTTTT,TRBV20-1,-,TRBJ2-2,-
CASTRTGLMNTEAFF,TGTGCCAGCACCCGGACAGGGCTAATGAACACTGAAGCTTTCTTT,TRBV6-1,TRBD1,TRBJ1-1,few
CASSRLSGTSGRVNEQFF,TGTGCCAGCAGCCGCCTCTCTGGGACTAGCGGGAGAGTAAATGAGCAGTTCTTC,TRBV11-2,TRBD2,TRBJ2-1,-
CASSLVGSSVNTEAFF,TGTGCCAGCAGCTTAGTGGGGAGCAGTGTGAACACTGAAGCTTTCTTT,TRBV7-2,-,TRBJ1-1,few
CSARGTGYGYTF,TGCAGTGCTCGAGGGACAGGCTATGGCTACACCTTC,TRBV20-1,TRBD1,TRBJ1-2,-
CASSAHRQETQYF,TGTGCCAGCAGTGCACACAGGCAAGAGACCCAGTACTTC,TRBV6-1,-,TRBJ2-5,few
CASSSGPSYF,TGTGCCAGCAGCTCTGGCCCCTCGTACTTC,TRBV7-6,-,TRBJ2-5,few
CASSFSGSPGTQYF,TGTGCCAGCAGCTTTAGCGGGAGTCCTGGGACCCAGTACTTC,TRBV7-2,TRBD2,TRBJ2-5,few
CASSFAAGVAGELFF,TGTGCCAGCAGTTTTGCTGCGGGAGTGGCCGGGGAGCTGTTTTTT,TRBV27,TRBD2,TRBJ2-2,-
CSAREGENIQYF,TGCAGTGCTAGAGAGGGGGAGAACATTCAGTACTTC,TRBV20-1,-,TRBJ2-4,few
CSAQTGHSGELFF,TGCAGCGCCCAAACGGGTCACTCCGGGGAGCTGTTTTTT,TRBV29-1,-,TRBJ2-2,-
CASSSGLAGGAYEQYF,TGCGCCAGCAGCTCAGGACTAGCGGGAGGGGCCTACGAGCAGTACTTC,TRBV5-1,TRBD2,TRBJ2-7,few
CASSLASSGRTSRTYEQYF,TGCGCCAGCAGCTTGGCATCTAGCGGGAGGACATCGAGAACCTACGAGCAGTACTTC,TRBV5-1,TRBD2,TRBJ2-7,few
CASSISGSATGELFF,TGTGCCAGCAGTATTAGCGGGAGTGCCACCGGGGAGCTGTTTTTT,TRBV27,TRBD2,TRBJ2-2,few
CASSRGRLAGSYNEQFF,TGCGCCAGCAGCCGGGGAAGGTTAGCGGGCTCCTACAATGAGCAGTTCTTC,TRBV4-1,TRBD2,TRBJ2-1,few
CAISEEPPGATGELFF,TGTGCCATCAGTGAGGAACCCCCGGGGGCCACCGGGGAGCTGTTTTTT,TRBV10-3,-,TRBJ2-2,-
CASSLGQGNTEALF,TGCGCCAGCAGCCTAGGACAGGGAAACACTGAAGCTCTCTTT,TRBV5-1,TRBD1,TRBJ1-1,-
CASSSARLWDTGELFF,TGCGCCAGCAGCTCTGCCAGGTTATGGGACACCGGGGAGCTGTTTTTT,TRBV5-1,-,TRBJ2-2,-